This T cell receptor (beta chain) comes out of a study of blood T cell repertoires in COVID-19. The overall study: COVID-19 samples collected from the United States, Italy and Spain covered acute and convalescent phases. The analysed material was cDNA or gDNA that came from T cells, B-cell-depleted T cells, or PBMCs.

Generated by immunoSEQ multiplex PCR, the TCRdb table keeps only in-frame clones and is missing some. Among 240,000 or so clones, around 80% were seen once, and the ten largest hold around 2%. Germline values: CDR1 SNHLY, CDR2 FYNNEI. J lost 4 bases, V lost 6 bases, and 5 bases had no gene match. This CDR3 contains 14 residues. The V call is TRBV2, the J call TRBJ2-7; 11 bases map to TRBD1. This receptor was taken from a woman aged 80 or over with acute or convalescent COVID-19. Sequences were obtained from peripheral blood. CDR3 sequence (DNA): TGTGCCAGCAGGGTGGGACAGGGGGGATACGAGCAGTACTTC. Residues: CASRVGQGGYEQYF.